The present T cell receptor beta chain was sequenced within a study of T cells after yellow fever vaccination. This clonotype was found many times. TCRdb re-analysed the 5' RACE reads in MiXCR, keeping a single row per CDR3 protein. The sample holds a few hundred thousand distinct CDR3 sequences, about 4% seen once. This CDR3 is 14 amino acids long. V gave up 3 bases and J gave up 1 base, with 7 bases separating them. Germline values: CDR1 SGHTA, CDR2 FQGNSA. The TCR originated in a man younger than 30 who received the YFV17D yellow fever vaccine. Sequences were derived from PBMCs, sampled 5 days after the yellow fever booster vaccination. The J gene is TRBJ1-5, the V gene TRBV7-2, with no clear D. CDR3 coding DNA: TGTGCCAGCAGCTTTGCAGTGAGCAATCAGCCCCAGCATTTT. Its translation is CASSFAVSNQPQHF. Using reference TRBV7-2 and TRBJ1-5 for the parts outside the CDR3, the full variable domain is GAGVSQSPSNKVTEKGKDVELRCDPISGHTALYWYRQSLGQGLEFLIYFQGNSAPDKSGLPSDRFSAERTGGSVSTLTIQRTQQEDSAVYLCASSFAVSNQPQHFGDGTRLSIL.